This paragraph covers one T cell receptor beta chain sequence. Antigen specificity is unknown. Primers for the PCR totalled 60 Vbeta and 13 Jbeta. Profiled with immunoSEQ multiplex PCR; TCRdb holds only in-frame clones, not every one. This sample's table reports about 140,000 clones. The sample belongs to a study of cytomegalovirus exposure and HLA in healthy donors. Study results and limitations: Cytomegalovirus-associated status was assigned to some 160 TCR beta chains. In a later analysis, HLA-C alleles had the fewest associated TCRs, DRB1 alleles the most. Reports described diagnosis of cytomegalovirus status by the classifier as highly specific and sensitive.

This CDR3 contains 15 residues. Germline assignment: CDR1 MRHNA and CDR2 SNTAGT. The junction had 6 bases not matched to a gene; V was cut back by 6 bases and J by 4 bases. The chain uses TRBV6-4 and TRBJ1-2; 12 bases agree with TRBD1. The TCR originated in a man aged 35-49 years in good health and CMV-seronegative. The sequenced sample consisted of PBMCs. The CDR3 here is CASRAGTGGAYGYTF. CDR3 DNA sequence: TGTGCCAGCAGGGCCGGGACAGGGGGCGCCTATGGCTACACCTTC.